The 20 T cell receptor beta chains reported below all come from one sample, sequenced in a study of T cells after yellow fever vaccination. A single record per CDR3 protein comes from TCRdb applying MiXCR to the 5' RACE reads. The table has about 240,000 distinct CDR3 sequences, about 7% seen once. The sequences come from CD4+ T cells sorted from PBMCs, collected 15 days after the yellow fever booster vaccination. The source is a man between 25 and 39 years old who received the YFV17D yellow fever vaccine.

This clonotype came up many times. DNA of the CDR3: TGTGCCAGCAGCTTAGGACAGGGAGTTGTTAGCAATCAGCCCCAGCATTTT. Translating it yields CASSLGQGVVSNQPQHF. The chain carries TRBV7-9 and TRBJ1-5, with 7 bases aligning to TRBD1. Germline-derived CDR1 and CDR2 are SEHNR and FQNEAQ (reference sequence). The CDR3 length is 17 residues. Unmatched junction bases numbered 6, after V lost 1 base and J lost 0 bases.

The chain couples TRBV27 to TRBJ1-5; 8 nucleotides line up with TRBD1. The V segment lost 6 bases and the J segment 3 bases; nucleotides outside the gene matches: 7. The CDR3 extends over 15 amino acids. Germline CDR1 is MNHEY and CDR2 is SMNVEV (reference sequence). CDR3 loop: CASRAQGQVNQPQHF. The CDR3 nucleotides read TGTGCCAGCAGGGCACAGGGACAGGTCAATCAGCCCCAGCATTTT.

The chain uses TRBV5-1 and TRBJ2-1; 7 bases agree with TRBD1. Trimming cost V 4 bases and J 5 bases; bases outside gene matches: 9. CDR3 size: 15 residues. Germline CDR1 is SGHRS and CDR2 is YFSETQ. The DNA of the CDR3 is TGCGCCAGCAGCGCGACAGGGCGGCTTAACAATGAGCAGTTCTTC. Amino acids: CASSATGRLNNEQFF.

V and J are TRBV28 and TRBJ2-5; TRBD1 matches at 8 bases. Germline V gene lookup returns CDR1 MDHEN and CDR2 SYDVKM. The CDR3 totals 13 residues. V trimming: 6 bases; J trimming: 5 bases; junction bases outside the gene matches: 5. In DNA, the CDR3 is TGTGCCAGCAGAGGCAGGGGGCTGGAGACCCAGTACTTC. The encoded protein is CASRGRGLETQYF.

J is TRBJ2-1 and V is TRBV7-2; D unresolved. The V gene's germline CDR1 is SGHTA and CDR2 FQGNSA. The CDR3 has 12 amino acids. V was cut by 5 bases and J by 7 bases, with 9 bases left in between. The CDR3 sequence is CASSQFINEQFF. As DNA, the CDR3 is TGTGCCAGCAGCCAATTCATAAATGAGCAGTTCTTC.

This clonotype was seen only a few times. The chain has TRBV7-3 and TRBJ2-1, with D possibly TRBD1 on 7 matching bases. The CDR3 contains 15 residues. V was pared by 5 bases and J by 5 bases, with 16 bases between. The germline CDR1 and CDR2 sequences are SGHTA and FQGTGA. The CDR3 sequence is CASSRRGLYDNEQFF. CDR3 nucleotide sequence: TGTGCCAGCAGCCGGAGGGGGCTCTACGACAATGAGCAGTTCTTC.

This clonotype was detected a few times. The V call is TRBV20-1, the J call TRBJ2-1; TRBD2 agrees at 12 bases. J gave up 9 bases and V 3 bases, and 6 bases lay outside the gene matches. Germline V gene sequence: CDR1 DFQATT, CDR2 SNEGSKA (reference sequence). The CDR3 loop spans 14 amino acids. The CDR3 DNA follows: TGCAGTGCTAGCAGGACTAGCGGGAAGGGTGAGCAGTTCTTC. Translating gives CSASRTSGKGEQFF.

In its sample, this clonotype was seen many times. The rearrangement uses TRBV7-2 and TRBJ2-5; no firm D call. The CDR3 sequence is 14 residues long. Trimming shortened V by 2 bases and J by 4 bases, and 11 bases separated the two germline ends. Germline CDR1 SGHTA, CDR2 FQGNSA. The CDR3 bases are TGTGCCAGCAGCTTATTTTCGGTAGGAGAGACCCAGTACTTC. It encodes CASSLFSVGETQYF.

This rearrangement joins TRBV20-1 to TRBJ2-3; possibly TRBD2 for D (6 bases). The CDR3 covers 13 residues. Trimming removed 7 bases at V and 6 bases at J, with 17 bases between. CDR1 is DFQATT and CDR2 is SNEGSKA in the germline V gene (reference sequence). The CDR3 nucleotides are TGCAGTGGAATTCCGGGAGCAAGGGATACGCAGTATTTT. Protein sequence: CSGIPGARDTQYF.

This clonotype showed up just a few times. The chain uses TRBV29-1 and TRBJ1-1; D gene uncertain. Germline V gives CDR1 SQVTM, CDR2 ANQGSEA. The CDR3 spans 13 residues. V was cut by 6 bases and J by 0 bases, with 11 bases left in between. The CDR3 spells CSVWVRMNTEAFF. Here the CDR3 DNA reads TGCAGCGTCTGGGTACGCATGAACACTGAAGCTTTCTTT.

As concerns this clonotype: This could be a read error, since a much larger clone is one nucleotide away. The rearrangement joins TRBV7-2 to TRBJ2-1; 9 bases are shared with TRBD1. This CDR3 comprises 16 residues. Germline CDR1 is SGHTA and CDR2 is FQGNSA. The DNA of the CDR3 is TGTGCCAGCAGCTTAAGGACAGGGGCCATGTACAATAAGCAGTTCTTC. This gives the protein CASSLRTGAMYNKQFF.

This clonotype was observed at least ten times. The rearrangement uses TRBV18 and TRBJ1-1, with D unclear. With 3 bases removed from V and 3 bases from J, the gap between germline ends came to 11 bases. Germline loops: CDR1 KGHSH, CDR2 LQKENI. There are 14 residues in the CDR3. CDR3 bases: TGTGCCAGCTCACCCTTAGCGGCGGACACTGAAGCTTTCTTT. Protein: CASSPLAADTEAFF. The full variable domain, its missing parts supplied by reference TRBV18 and TRBJ1-1, is NAGVMQNPRHLVRRRGQEARLRCSPMKGHSHVYWYRQLPEEGLKFMVYLQKENIIDESGMPKERFSAEFPKEGPSILRIQQVVRGDSAAYFCASSPLAADTEAFFGQGTRLTVV.

Ten or more counts support this clonotype. The gene calls are TRBV20-1 and TRBJ2-1, with D uncertain. The CDR3 consists of 13 residues. V lost 0 bases and J 5 bases, leaving 8 bases between the germline ends. Germline CDR1 is DFQATT and CDR2 is SNEGSKA (reference sequence). The CDR3 DNA is TGCAGTGCTAGAGATACGGCGGACAATGAGCAGTTCTTC. Residues: CSARDTADNEQFF.

This clonotype showed up just a few times. The chain has TRBV23-1 and TRBJ2-4; TRBD1 is a possible D gene (5 bases). TRBV23-1 is an ORF; its function is uncertain. CDR3 length: 16 residues. Trimming removed 3 bases at V and 0 bases at J, with 12 bases between. The CDR3 region is CASSQDNQLAKNIQYF. The CDR3 bases are TGCGCCAGCAGTCAGGACAATCAACTAGCCAAAAACATTCAGTACTTC.

This clonotype was found a few times. J is TRBJ1-1 and V is TRBV5-1; 7 bases map to TRBD1. Trimming at V came to 5 bases and at J to 4 bases, leaving 11 bases not matched to a gene. The CDR3 contains 15 residues. Germline V gene data show CDR1 as SGHRS and CDR2 as YFSETQ. CDR3 sequence (DNA): TGCGCCAGCAGGCCATTTACAGGGGAAGGCACTGAAGCTTTCTTT. Its protein is CASRPFTGEGTEAFF.

The V and J genes are TRBV9 and TRBJ2-5, with D possibly being TRBD1 or TRBD2 (5 bases each). V lost 0 bases and J lost 4, with 10 bases in between. The CDR3 spans 14 residues. Germline V CDR1 and CDR2: SGDLS, YYNGEE. In nucleotides, the CDR3 is TGTGCCAGCAGCGTAGAGGGGCGGGTAGAGACCCAGTACTTC. Protein product: CASSVEGRVETQYF.

J is TRBJ2-5 and V is TRBV15; TRBD2 matches at 9 bases. Looked up from germline, CDR1 is LNHNV and CDR2 is YYDKDF (reference sequence). The CDR3 runs to 14 residues. Losses at the gene ends were 4 bases for V and 5 bases for J; bases not matched to a gene: 5. The CDR3 bases are TGTGCCACCAGCACAGGACTAGCGAGGGAGACCCAGTACTTC. Its protein is CATSTGLARETQYF.

The chain links TRBV25-1 to TRBJ1-1; the D gene is possibly TRBD1 (6 bases). This CDR3 is 15 amino acids long. V gave up 3 bases and J gave up 4 bases, with 15 bases separating them. In germline, CDR1 is MGHDK, CDR2 SYGVNS. As DNA, the CDR3 is TGTGCCAGCAGTGAGTACGCAGGGGAGGGCACTGAAGCTTTCTTT. This translates into CASSEYAGEGTEAFF.

There are a few counts of this clonotype. The V and J genes are TRBV10-1 and TRBJ2-1, with 8 bases identical to TRBD2. This CDR3 region has 17 residues. Trimming cost V 1 base and J 4 bases; bases outside gene matches: 9. The germline CDR1 and CDR2 sequences are WNHNN and SYGVQD (reference sequence). The CDR3 nucleotides are TGCGCCAGCAGTGAGTACCCATCACTAGCGGTTTACAATGAGCAGTTCTTC. Residues: CASSEYPSLAVYNEQFF.

This clonotype appeared many times. The chain carries TRBV5-1 and TRBJ2-7, with D maybe TRBD1 (5 bases). The CDR3 runs to 13 residues. V was shortened by 5 bases and J by 2 bases, with 11 bases between the two germline ends. CDR1 SGHRS and CDR2 YFSETQ come from the germline V gene. Written as DNA, the CDR3 is TGCGCCAGCAGTCCAGGGTTGGCCTACGAGCAGTACTTC. Residues: CASSPGLAYEQYF.